This T cell receptor beta chain emerged from a study of T cell responses to AZD1222 COVID-19 vaccine. The method was immunoSEQ multiplex PCR; TCRdb's version includes in-frame clones alone and lacks a portion of them. The data show about 160,000 clones, with around 90% seen just once and approximately 4.4% held by the top ten. CDR1 is MGHRA, CDR2 YSYEKL, per germline. Deletions cut 1 base from V and 5 bases from J, with 11 bases between. The CDR3 length is 15 residues. The TCR was taken from an adult in good health. The rearrangement joins TRBV4-1 to TRBJ1-4; D is unresolved. The specimen was peripheral blood, collected on day 0 of AZD1222 vaccination. The CDR3 DNA reads TGCGCCAGCAGCCAAGTTGGCGGAATAAATGAAAAACTGTTTTTT. Protein product: CASSQVGGINEKLFF.